A selection of T cell receptor beta chains follows, all from one sample in a study of blood T cell repertoires in COVID-19. Sequenced by immunoSEQ multiplex PCR; TCRdb stores in-frame clones only, minus some. The sample consists of about 300,000 clones, approximately 90% of them appearing once. The sample consisted of PBMCs or T cells enriched from blood (not recorded which). These receptors all stem from a woman between 25 and 40 years old who had recovered from COVID-19. Each CDR3 is given with its conserved first and last residue. The D gene is left open where the match is weak. Size is stated for part of the rows, as once, few or many counts, or as a class when the clone is expanded.

-,TRBV19,TRBD1,TRBJ2-7,CASSKTGSHEQYF,TGTGCCAGTAGTAAGACAGGGTCCCACGAGCAGTACTTC
once,TRBV5-1,-,TRBJ1-3,CASSELGSLSGNTIYF,TGCGCCAGCAGCGAGTTGGGCTCACTCTCTGGAAACACCATATATTTT
-,TRBV11-1,-,TRBJ2-5,CASRRGQETQYF,TGTGCCAGCAGAAGGGGACAAGAGACCCAGTACTTC
-,TRBV7-9,TRBD2,TRBJ2-1,CASSLVGTSVNNEQFF,TGTGCCAGCAGCTTAGTAGGGACTAGCGTAAACAATGAGCAGTTCTTC
-,TRBV28,TRBD1,TRBJ1-6,CASSLGQGRSSSPLHF,TGTGCCAGCAGTTTGGGACAGGGAAGGAGTAGTTCACCCCTCCACTTT
-,TRBV5-1,TRBD2,TRBJ2-1,CASSVTGTSGYNEQFF,TGCGCCAGCAGCGTTACCGGGACTAGCGGTTACAATGAGCAGTTCTTC
-,TRBV27,TRBD1,TRBJ1-2,CASSFGTGGDYGYTF,TGTGCCAGCAGTTTCGGGACAGGGGGGGACTATGGCTACACCTTC
few,TRBV19,-,TRBJ2-2,CASSIGRTNTGELFF,TGTGCCAGTAGTATTGGGAGGACAAACACCGGGGAGCTGTTTTTT
-,TRBV28,-,TRBJ1-2,CASSPSGGVDYGYTF,TGTGCCAGCAGCCCCAGCGGAGGGGTTGACTATGGCTACACCTTC
-,TRBV1,-,TRBJ2-1,CTSSQDGSSGSLQFF,TGCACCAGCAGCCAAGACGGCTCTAGCGGGAGTCTCCAGTTCTTC
few,TRBV12-3/TRBV12-4,TRBD1,TRBJ1-2,CASRGQDYGYTF,TGTGCCAGCAGGGGACAGGATTATGGCTACACCTTC
-,TRBV30,TRBD2,TRBJ2-2,CAWSGLAGGYTGELFF,TGTGCCTGGAGTGGTCTAGCGGGAGGGTACACCGGGGAGCTGTTTTTT
-,TRBV19,-,TRBJ2-1,CASSMGGSAYNEQFF,TGTGCCAGTAGTATGGGTGGGAGTGCCTACAATGAGCAGTTCTTC
once,TRBV29-1,TRBD2,TRBJ2-5,CSVIFDLGLAGARQETQYF,TGCAGCGTTATCTTTGATCTCGGACTAGCGGGAGCCAGGCAAGAGACCCAGTACTTC
-,TRBV12-2,-,TRBJ1-5,CATGTQTHQPQHF,TGTGCAACAGGTACCCAAACCCACCAGCCCCAGCATTTT
-,TRBV11-2,-,TRBJ1-1,CASSFQGGVAFF,TGTGCCAGCAGCTTTCAGGGTGGGGTAGCTTTCTTT
-,TRBV5-1,TRBD1,TRBJ1-6,CASSQGTGGNSPLHF,TGCGCCAGCAGCCAGGGGACAGGGGGTAATTCACCCCTCCACTTT
-,TRBV19,-,TRBJ1-6,CASTTAALGNSPLHF,TGTGCCAGTACCACGGCCGCCCTCGGGAATTCACCCCTCCACTTT
-,TRBV7-8,-,TRBJ2-7,CASSPMDLGYGYEQYF,TGTGCCAGCAGCCCGATGGACTTAGGCTACGGGTACGAGCAGTACTTC
-,TRBV15,TRBD2,TRBJ2-1,CATSRGLGEGQGEQFF,TGTGCCACCAGCAGAGGGTTGGGGGAGGGCCAGGGTGAGCAGTTCTTC
-,TRBV7-2,-,TRBJ1-5,CASSPRGATGAEPQHF,TGTGCCAGCAGCCCTAGAGGTGCGACAGGAGCCGAGCCCCAGCATTTT